Below, 31 T cell receptor beta chains from the same sample are listed, as sequenced in a study of lymphopenia after photon versus proton radiotherapy. The protocol was immunoSEQ multiplex PCR, while the TCRdb copy is restricted to in-frame clones and leaves out a portion. Here the sample spans some 44,000 clones, around four fifths being singletons. The material was peripheral blood, obtained from a patient treated with proton-based radiotherapy. These receptor sequences come from a woman aged 70 to 79 with pancreatic cancer.

This clone was observed once. The V gene is TRBV5-5, the J gene TRBJ1-1; 7 bases are a match to TRBD1. This CDR3 is 17 amino acids long. Per the germline V gene, CDR1 is SGHKS and CDR2 is YYEKEE (reference sequence). With V trimmed by 0 bases and J by 4 bases, 12 bases remained unmatched. The CDR3 loop is CASSLEGALMWFTEAFF. The CDR3 DNA reads TGTGCCAGCAGCTTGGAGGGGGCGCTTATGTGGTTCACTGAAGCTTTCTTT.

This clone was observed a handful of times. The V gene is TRBV5-1, the J gene TRBJ2-1; the match to TRBD1 covers 9 bases. V dropped 4 bases and J dropped 5; count of bases not matched to a gene: 7. The germline V gene encodes CDR1 SGHRS and CDR2 YFSETQ. The CDR3 length is 15 residues. CDR3 amino acids: CASSRDRGAHNEQFF. The CDR3 DNA is TGCGCCAGCAGCCGAGACAGGGGGGCACACAATGAGCAGTTCTTC. The entire variable domain, with the rest obtained from reference TRBV5-1 and TRBJ2-1, is as follows: KAGVTQTPRYLIKTRGQQVTLSCSPISGHRSVSWYQQTPGQGLQFLFEYFSETQRNKGNFPGRFSGRQFSNSRSEMNVSTLELGDSALYLCASSRDRGAHNEQFFGPGTRLTVL.

The V call is TRBV28, the J call TRBJ2-1; D ambiguous. The germline V gene encodes CDR1 MDHEN and CDR2 SYDVKM. CDR3 length: 13 amino acids. Trimming took 2 bases from V and 9 from J, leaving 11 bases between them. The CDR3: CASSLVGLGEQFF. The CDR3 nucleotides read TGTGCCAGCAGTTTAGTCGGGTTGGGTGAGCAGTTCTTC.

This clone has only a few counts. The V call is TRBV28, the J call TRBJ2-3; 8 nucleotides agree with TRBD2. The CDR3 has 14 amino acids. Germline lookup yields CDR1 MDHEN and CDR2 SYDVKM. The J segment lost 0 bases and the V segment lost 7 bases, leaving 3 bases of the junction unmatched. In DNA form, the CDR3 reads TGTGCCAGCACGTGGACTAGCAGCACAGATACGCAGTATTTT. It translates to CASTWTSSTDTQYF.

The V call is TRBV5-1, the J call TRBJ2-3; D possibly corresponds to TRBD1 (5 bases). This CDR3 has 13 amino acids. Germline V gene data show CDR1 as SGHRS and CDR2 as YFSETQ. Trimming shortened V by 0 bases and J by 6 bases, and 8 bases separated the two germline ends. The CDR3 region is CASSLGQLDTQYF. CDR3 in DNA: TGCGCCAGCAGCTTGGGACAGCTGGATACGCAGTATTTT.

The chain recombines TRBV7-6 with TRBJ2-3; D possibly corresponds to TRBD2 (5 bases). The CDR3 consists of 14 residues. Germline V gives CDR1 SGHVS, CDR2 FNYEAQ. The V end was cut by 5 bases, the J end by 2 bases, with 11 bases between. CDR3 nucleotide sequence: TGTGCCAGCAGCCGGAGGACCTCCACAGATACGCAGTATTTT. Translated, it gives CASSRRTSTDTQYF.

This clone has only one observation. The gene calls are TRBV9 and TRBJ2-7; TRBD1 matches 9 bases. The CDR3 runs 13 residues. Trimming at V came to 2 bases and at J to 7 bases, leaving 4 bases not matched to a gene. The germline gives CDR1 SGDLS, CDR2 YYNGEE. DNA of the CDR3: TGTGCCAGCAGCGTGGGGACAGGGTGGGAGCAGTACTTC. It yields the protein CASSVGTGWEQYF.

J is TRBJ1-1 and V is TRBV2; maybe TRBD1 (6 bases). CDR1 SNHLY and CDR2 FYNNEI come from the germline V gene. V lost 8 bases, J lost 0 bases, and 10 bases lay in between. The CDR3 extends over 13 amino acids. CDR3 DNA: TGTGCCAGCGCGACAGGAATGAACACTGAAGCTTTCTTT. It is translated as CASATGMNTEAFF.

The chain employs TRBV10-2 and TRBJ1-6, with TRBD1 identical over 7 bases. The V segment lost 4 bases and the J segment 6 bases; nucleotides outside the gene matches: 3. Germline CDR1 and CDR2: WSHSY and SAAADI. This CDR3 comprises 14 residues. CDR3 sequence reads: CASSGQGFNSPLHF. CDR3 sequence (DNA): TGCGCCAGCAGTGGACAGGGTTTTAATTCACCCCTCCACTTT.

The J gene is TRBJ1-1, the V gene TRBV30, with D unresolved. Germline CDR1 and CDR2: GTSNPN and SVGIG (reference sequence). The CDR3 covers 14 residues. V was cut by 1 base and J by 6 bases, with 15 bases left in between. Here the CDR3 DNA reads TGTGCCTGGAGTGCCATGAGGACGGGCGCTGAAGCTTTCTTT. The encoded protein is CAWSAMRTGAEAFF.

The chain joins TRBV7-2 to TRBJ1-2; D remains unclear. Germline-derived CDR1 and CDR2 are SGHTA and FQGNSA. The CDR3 totals 11 residues. Trimming left V 3 bases short and J 7 bases short, with 6 bases between. Here the CDR3 reads CASSFYPGYTF. Here the CDR3 DNA reads TGTGCCAGCAGCTTTTATCCTGGCTACACCTTC.

V is TRBV7-2 and J is TRBJ2-7; 10 nucleotides match TRBD2. CDR1 and CDR2 from the germline V gene are SGHTA and FQGNSA. With V trimmed by 5 bases and J by 7 bases, 8 bases remained unmatched. The CDR3 is 14 residues long. The CDR3 DNA follows: TGTGCCAGCAGCACCACTAGCGGGACCTTGGAGCAGTACTTC. Encoded protein: CASSTTSGTLEQYF.

The count of this clone is one. The chain couples TRBV7-8 to TRBJ2-3; 8 nucleotides align to TRBD2. Germline trimming cut 4 bases from V and 0 bases from J; bases unmatched to any gene: 6. CDR3 length: 16 residues. Germline V gene lookup returns CDR1 SGHVS and CDR2 FQNEAQ. This chain's CDR3 is CASSSRASGSTDTQYF. DNA for the CDR3: TGTGCCAGCAGCTCGAGGGCTAGCGGGAGCACAGATACGCAGTATTTT.

The chain couples TRBV27 to TRBJ2-2; possible D gene TRBD1, 6 bases. Germline CDR1 MNHEY, CDR2 SMNVEV (reference sequence). Trimming removed 8 bases at V and 1 base at J, with 8 bases between. CDR3 size: 13 residues. CDR3 coding DNA: TGTGCCAGCGGACAGTTGAACACCGGGGAGCTGTTTTTT. This codes for CASGQLNTGELFF.

This chain uses TRBV2 with TRBJ2-1; unclear D gene. V was trimmed by 3 bases and J by 11 bases, leaving 8 bases between them. Germline values: CDR1 SNHLY, CDR2 FYNNEI. The length of the CDR3 is 11 residues. CDR3 nucleotides: TGTGCCAGCAGTGAGAGTACTAAGCAGTTCTTC. It is translated as CASSESTKQFF.

This chain joins TRBV5-1 and TRBJ2-7, with TRBD1 identical over 9 bases. The CDR3 runs 15 residues. The V gene end was trimmed by 0 bases and the J gene end by 4 bases; junction bases not matched to a gene: 5. The germline V gene has CDR1 SGHRS and CDR2 YFSETQ. The CDR3, as DNA: TGCGCCAGCAGCTTGGGGACAGGGGTTTCGTACGAGCAGTACTTC. Its translation is CASSLGTGVSYEQYF.

The chain carries TRBV18 and TRBJ1-2, with 7 bases that match TRBD1. The CDR3 is 17 amino acids. Trimming removed 3 bases from V and 0 bases from J; junction bases left unmatched: 10. The germline CDR1 and CDR2 sequences are KGHSH and LQKENI. CDR3 in DNA: TGTGCCAGCTCACCCCAGAGGGGGCAGGGTACTAACTATGGCTACACCTTC. As protein: CASSPQRGQGTNYGYTF.

This clone occurred a few times. This chain joins TRBV23-1 and TRBJ1-3; the match to TRBD1 covers 8 bases. TRBV23-1 is an ORF, and what it does is uncertain. The CDR3 length is 16 residues. The J segment lost 3 bases and the V segment lost 6 bases, leaving 10 bases of the junction unmatched. DNA of the CDR3: TGCGCCAGCAGCCCGACAGGGGCATACTGTGGAAACACCATATATTTT. Encoded protein: CASSPTGAYCGNTIYF.

The V and J genes are TRBV2 and TRBJ1-2, with 7 positions matching TRBD1. Germline V gene data show CDR1 as SNHLY and CDR2 as FYNNEI. This CDR3 region has 17 residues. V trimming: 4 bases; J trimming: 4 bases; junction bases outside the gene matches: 15. In DNA form, the CDR3 reads TGTGCCAGCAGTGTAGGACCAGACAGGGACTCTAGCTATGGCTACACCTTC. Protein product: CASSVGPDRDSSYGYTF.

The V and J genes are TRBV5-6 and TRBJ2-2, with a tentative D call TRBD1 (5 bases). Germline loops: CDR1 SGHDT, CDR2 YYEEEE. V lost 4 bases and J lost 5, with 12 bases in between. The CDR3 is 14 residues long. CDR3 residues: CASSPRGRTGELFF. The CDR3 region has the DNA TGTGCCAGCAGCCCTAGGGGCAGGACCGGGGAGCTGTTTTTT.

V and J are TRBV7-2 and TRBJ2-4; 11 bases align to TRBD2. This CDR3 has 16 residues. V trimming: 4 bases; J trimming: 5 bases; junction bases outside the gene matches: 7. Germline V gene lookup returns CDR1 SGHTA and CDR2 FQGNSA. CDR3 residues: CASSSLAGGRENIQYF. The CDR3 nucleotides are TGTGCCAGCAGCTCCTTAGCGGGAGGGCGGGAAAACATTCAGTACTTC. Supplemented by reference TRBV7-2 and TRBJ2-4, the full variable domain reads GAGVSQSPSNKVTEKGKDVELRCDPISGHTALYWYRQSLGQGLEFLIYFQGNSAPDKSGLPSDRFSAERTGGSVSTLTIQRTQQEDSAVYLCASSSLAGGRENIQYFGAGTRLSVL.

The V and J genes are TRBV28 and TRBJ2-7; D is unresolved. The germline V gene encodes CDR1 MDHEN and CDR2 SYDVKM. The CDR3 has 12 residues. Trimming took off 7 bases at V and 5 bases at J, with 12 bases between the two ends. This CDR3 is CASTSGSHEQYF. CDR3 nucleotides: TGTGCCAGCACTTCCGGGTCCCACGAGCAGTACTTC.

The rearrangement uses TRBV6-5 and TRBJ2-7; no reliable D call. From germline, CDR1 is MNHEY and CDR2 SVGAGI. Trimming shortened V by 10 bases and J by 4 bases, and 11 bases separated the two germline ends. The length of the CDR3 is 11 residues. This chain's CDR3 is CATVRMYEQYF. The CDR3 DNA reads as TGTGCCACCGTGAGAATGTACGAGCAGTACTTC.

The CDR3 region is CASSLAIGGLGGGYTF. CDR3 sequence (DNA): TGTGCCAGCAGCTTAGCGATAGGAGGGCTCGGAGGGGGCTACACCTTC. The chain recombines TRBV11-1 with TRBJ1-2; D is unclear. V was trimmed by 0 bases and J by 8 bases, leaving 19 bases between them. The CDR3 totals 16 residues. The germline gives CDR1 SGHAT, CDR2 FQDESV (reference sequence). The whole variable domain, filled in from reference TRBV11-1 and TRBJ1-2, reads EAEVAQSPRYKITEKSQAVAFWCDPISGHATLYWYRQILGQGPELLVQFQDESVVDDSQLPKDRFSAERLKGVDSTLKIQPAELGDSAMYLCASSLAIGGLGGGYTFGSGTRLTVV.

This clone was counted once. The rearrangement joins TRBV5-4 to TRBJ1-1, with D tentatively TRBD1 (6 bases). The V end lost 6 bases, the J end lost 4 bases, and 22 bases lay between the germline ends. CDR3 size: 16 residues. CDR1 SGHNT and CDR2 YYREEE come from the germline V gene (reference sequence). CDR3 residues: CASTTNNPDRSTEAFF. The CDR3 DNA is TGTGCCAGCACCACCAATAACCCAGACAGGTCCACTGAAGCTTTCTTT.

J is TRBJ2-1 and V is TRBV2, with 13 nucleotides matching TRBD2. Unmatched junction bases numbered 3, after V lost 1 base and J lost 9 bases. Germline CDR1 SNHLY, CDR2 FYNNEI. CDR3 size: 15 residues. The CDR3, as DNA: TGTGCCAGCAGTGAAGGGACTAGCGGGGGTACTGAGCAGTTCTTC. This translates into CASSEGTSGGTEQFF.

The chain joins TRBV4-3 to TRBJ1-6, with D perhaps TRBD1 (5 bases). The length of the CDR3 is 15 residues. V was shortened by 3 bases and J by 1 base, with 7 bases between the two germline ends. Germline loops: CDR1 LGHNA, CDR2 YSLEER. CDR3 sequence reads: CASSQGGSYNSPLHF. The DNA of the CDR3 is TGCGCCAGCAGCCAGGGGGGTTCCTATAATTCACCCCTCCACTTT.

This chain links TRBV9 with TRBJ2-5; D is ambiguous. In germline, CDR1 is SGDLS, CDR2 YYNGEE. This CDR3 has 15 amino acids. Trimming cost V 0 bases and J 0 bases, with 9 bases left between them. The DNA for the CDR3 is TGTGCCAGCAGCGTAGGAGAGCGAAACCAAGAGACCCAGTACTTC. This codes for CASSVGERNQETQYF. Drawing the rest from reference TRBV9 and TRBJ2-5, the complete variable domain is DSGVTQTPKHLITATGQRVTLRCSPRSGDLSVYWYQQSLDQGLQFLIQYYNGEERAKGNILERFSAQQFPDLHSELNLSSLELGDSALYFCASSVGERNQETQYFGPGTRLLVL.

The chain couples TRBV19 to TRBJ2-3, with 9 bases lining up with TRBD2. V gave up 6 bases and J gave up 2 bases; unmatched junction bases: 12. CDR1 is LNHDA, CDR2 SQIVND, per germline (reference sequence). The length of the CDR3 is 17 residues. This CDR3 reads CASSLSGLAGNTDTQYF. As DNA, the CDR3 is TGTGCCAGTAGCCTCTCTGGGCTAGCGGGGAACACAGATACGCAGTATTTT.

J is TRBJ2-3 and V is TRBV11-2; 8 positions match TRBD2. The CDR3 spans 16 residues. The V gene's germline CDR1 is SGHAT and CDR2 FQNNGV. V dropped 5 bases and J dropped 4; count of bases not matched to a gene: 11. This CDR3 reads CASSPRAGVASDTQYF. The CDR3, as DNA: TGTGCCAGCAGCCCTAGAGCGGGAGTGGCGTCAGATACGCAGTATTTT.

V gene TRBV27 combines with J gene TRBJ1-1; D ambiguous. Germline CDR1 MNHEY, CDR2 SMNVEV (reference sequence). The ends were cut back, 2 bases at V and 1 base at J, with 11 bases in the middle. CDR3 length: 15 amino acids. CDR3 sequence: CASSLRTDGNTEAFF. Written as DNA, the CDR3 is TGTGCCAGCAGTTTAAGGACGGACGGGAACACTGAAGCTTTCTTT.